This T cell receptor beta chain appears in the sequencing data of a study of blood T cell repertoires in COVID-19. Original processing methods: Using reference gene primer amplification, nucleated cell counts were estimated. Profiled with immunoSEQ multiplex PCR; TCRdb holds only in-frame clones, not every one. Clonal size and the V and J genes are those of that table, whereas D and trimming came from the DNA. The sample consists of about 72,000 clones, approximately 91% of them appearing once. This clonotype originated in a human donor in a cohort sampled during active COVID-19. Sequenced input: peripheral blood.

The CDR3 spells CASSRLAGVYEQYF. The CDR3 region has the DNA TGTGCCAGCAGCCGACTAGCGGGAGTCTACGAGCAGTACTTC. The chain has TRBV6-5 and TRBJ2-7; 12 bases align to TRBD2. This CDR3 has 14 residues. The J segment lost 3 bases and the V segment lost 6 bases, leaving 3 bases of the junction unmatched. Germline V lookup: CDR1 MNHEY, CDR2 SVGAGI.